This entry concerns a single T cell receptor (beta chain). These data belong to a study of T cell changes during pregnancy in multiple sclerosis. Only in-frame clones appear in the TCRdb table, and some are missing; sequencing was by immunoSEQ multiplex PCR. The sample consists of about 34,000 clones, 90% of them appearing once. This sequence was found in a female donor with multiple sclerosis, enrolled in a pregnancy study. The sequencing here drew on CD8+ T cells from peripheral blood mononuclear cells, taken before pregnancy.

The CDR3 DNA is TGTGCCAGCAGAATTCCCGGACAGGGGGTTACTGAAGCTTTCTTT. This sequence encodes CASRIPGQGVTEAFF. The chain carries TRBV6-1 and TRBJ1-1, with TRBD1 identical over 10 bases. The CDR3 has 15 amino acids. The V gene end was trimmed by 6 bases and the J gene end by 5 bases; junction bases not matched to a gene: 9. Germline V gene lookup returns CDR1 MNHNS and CDR2 SASEGT.